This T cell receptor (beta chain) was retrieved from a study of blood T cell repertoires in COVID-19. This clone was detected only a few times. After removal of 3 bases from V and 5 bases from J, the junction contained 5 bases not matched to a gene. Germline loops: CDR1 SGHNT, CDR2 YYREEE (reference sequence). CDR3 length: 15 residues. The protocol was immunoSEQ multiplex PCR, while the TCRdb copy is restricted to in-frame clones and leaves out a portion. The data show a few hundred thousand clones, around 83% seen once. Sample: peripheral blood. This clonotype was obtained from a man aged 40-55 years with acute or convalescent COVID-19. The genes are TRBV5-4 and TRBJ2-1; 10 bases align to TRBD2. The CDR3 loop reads CASSSGLAKDNEQFF. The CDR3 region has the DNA TGTGCCAGCAGCTCGGGACTAGCGAAAGACAATGAGCAGTTCTTC.